This record concerns one T cell receptor (beta chain) sequence. The target antigen is unknown. Assay: immunoSEQ multiplex PCR; the TCRdb copy retains only in-frame clones and omits some. This sample has roughly 2.2 million clones, with 90% to 95% found just once. CD4+ cells underwent separation, giving CD45RA+ naive and CD45RA-negative memory subsets. This entry belongs to a study of shared clonotypes between healthy human individuals. Study results and caveats: Across subsets, estimated richness was generally greater for naive than for memory populations. In a handful of donors, about 5% of naive CD4 clonotypes appeared in common.

Source material: naive CD4+ T cells from PBMCs. Specified subset: CD45RA+ positively selected. The origin of this receptor is a man between 18 and 29 years old in good health. Some clones in this sample may be carry-over from other donors' samples.

For the CDR3, the DNA is TGTGCCAGCAGCTTGGACAGTAACTATGGCTACACCTTC. This translates into CASSLDSNYGYTF. The rearrangement uses TRBV5-5 and TRBJ1-2; D not resolved. The CDR3 is 13 amino acids. The germline V and J ends were trimmed by 0 bases and 1 base, with 4 bases remaining between them. The germline gives CDR1 SGHKS, CDR2 YYEKEE (reference sequence).